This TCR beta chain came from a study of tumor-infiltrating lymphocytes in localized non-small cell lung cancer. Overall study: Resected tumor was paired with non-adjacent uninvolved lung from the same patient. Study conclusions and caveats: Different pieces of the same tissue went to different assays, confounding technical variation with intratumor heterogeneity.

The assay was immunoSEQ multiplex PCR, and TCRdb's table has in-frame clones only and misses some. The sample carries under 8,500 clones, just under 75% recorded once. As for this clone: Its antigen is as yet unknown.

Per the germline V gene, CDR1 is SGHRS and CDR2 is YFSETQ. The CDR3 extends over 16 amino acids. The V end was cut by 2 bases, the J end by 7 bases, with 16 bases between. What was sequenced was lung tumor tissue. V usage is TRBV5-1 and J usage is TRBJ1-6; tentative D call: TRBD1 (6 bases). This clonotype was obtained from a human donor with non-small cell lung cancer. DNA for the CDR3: TGCGCCAGCAGCTTACAGGGAATTGCGGAAAATTCACCCCTCCACTTT. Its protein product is CASSLQGIAENSPLHF.